The 21 T cell receptor beta chains below come from one sample, sequenced in a study of a mutant IDH1 vaccine in newly diagnosed glioma. Time point defined: week 35, safety follow-up. Vaccinated patients received 300 ug of mutant IDH1 20-mer peptide per dose, with topical imiquimod. Using immunoSEQ multiplex PCR, the repertoire was profiled, and TCRdb retains in-frame clones only, with some absent. This sample has around 57,000 clones; 80% to 85% occur once, and the top ten carry around 4.6%. Their cognate antigens are unknown. The source material was PBMCs, sampled from a glioma patient whose treatment included an IDH1 peptide vaccine. Source of these receptors: a man in his thirties or forties with glioma.

This chain links TRBV5-6 with TRBJ1-2; no reliable D call. In germline, CDR1 is SGHDT, CDR2 YYEEEE. CDR3 length equals 13 residues. V was pared by 1 base and J by 6 bases, with 10 bases between. In nucleotides, the CDR3 is TGTGCCAGCAGCTTGATGGGAGACCATGGCTACACCTTC. Protein product: CASSLMGDHGYTF.

This clone was counted a single time. The genes are TRBV6-5 and TRBJ1-1, with D perhaps matching TRBD1 (5 bases). Germline CDR1 and CDR2: MNHEY and SVGAGI. The CDR3 is 14 residues long. V lost 4 bases and J 3 bases, leaving 12 bases between the germline ends. This CDR3 is CASSFQGRYTEAFF. For the CDR3, the DNA is TGTGCCAGCAGTTTCCAGGGAAGGTACACTGAAGCTTTCTTT.

The CDR3 reads CASSELAGGSNEQFF. The CDR3 DNA sequence: TGTGCCAGCAGTGAACTAGCGGGGGGGAGCAATGAGCAGTTCTTC. The V and J genes are TRBV6-1 and TRBJ2-1, with 12 bases identical to TRBD2. The length of the CDR3 is 15 residues. The V gene end was trimmed by 2 bases and the J gene end by 6 bases; junction bases not matched to a gene: 2. CDR1 MNHNS and CDR2 SASEGT come from the germline V gene.

V is TRBV5-1 and J is TRBJ1-1; 7 bases agree with TRBD1. Losses at the gene ends were 3 bases for V and 5 bases for J; bases not matched to a gene: 10. Germline V gene data show CDR1 as SGHRS and CDR2 as YFSETQ. The CDR3 has 15 amino acids. The CDR3: CASSSNPKTGTEAFF. Written as DNA, the CDR3 is TGCGCCAGCAGCTCAAACCCGAAGACAGGGACTGAAGCTTTCTTT.

The chain uses TRBV19 and TRBJ2-3; D assignment may be TRBD1 or TRBD2 (6 bases each). Germline V gives CDR1 LNHDA, CDR2 SQIVND (reference sequence). Trimming pared 10 bases from V and 0 bases from J, leaving 17 bases between. The CDR3 has 15 amino acids. CDR3 nucleotides: TGTGCCACCTCCTCAAGGGGGGCGAGCACAGATACGCAGTATTTT. Encoded protein: CATSSRGASTDTQYF.

This clone came up once. V is TRBV10-3 and J is TRBJ2-2; TRBD1 agrees at 8 bases. CDR1 is ENHRY and CDR2 is SYGVKD in the germline V gene. The ends lost 6 bases at V and 6 bases at J; junction bases unmatched: 6. This CDR3 has 14 residues. For the CDR3, the DNA is TGTGCCATCAGCAGGGGGCGCCAGGCCGGGGAGCTGTTTTTT. Its translation is CAISRGRQAGELFF.

This rearrangement joins TRBV19 to TRBJ2-7; D is possibly TRBD1 or TRBD2 (5 bases each). Deletions cut 4 bases from V and 2 bases from J, with 12 bases between. Per germline, CDR1 LNHDA and CDR2 SQIVND (reference sequence). The CDR3 spans 14 residues. This CDR3 is CASSTWDGTYEQYF. The CDR3 coding sequence is TGTGCCAGTAGTACCTGGGACGGTACCTACGAGCAGTACTTC.

J is TRBJ1-5 and V is TRBV19; TRBD1 agrees at 10 bases. The germline V gene encodes CDR1 LNHDA and CDR2 SQIVND (reference sequence). CDR3 size: 16 residues. V was pared by 5 bases and J by 4 bases, with 8 bases of the junction left unmatched. The CDR3 DNA reads TGTGCCAGTAGTCCAAGGGACAGGGGTGGAAATCAGCCCCAGCATTTT. Translated, it gives CASSPRDRGGNQPQHF. The full variable domain, with the rest looked up from reference TRBV19 and TRBJ1-5, is DGGITQSPKYLFRKEGQNVTLSCEQNLNHDAMYWYRQDPGQGLRLIYYSQIVNDFQKGDIAEGYSVSREKKESFPLTVTSAQKNPTAFYLCASSPRDRGGNQPQHFGDGTRLSIL.

The chain carries TRBV7-8 and TRBJ2-1, with 8 bases matching TRBD1. The CDR3 is made up of 16 amino acids. Germline CDR1 SGHVS, CDR2 FQNEAQ. V gave up 3 bases and J gave up 3 bases; unmatched junction bases: 7. In nucleotides, the CDR3 is TGTGCCAGCAGCTTGTCCGGACAGGGACACTACAATGAGCAGTTCTTC. It is translated as CASSLSGQGHYNEQFF.

The V gene is TRBV19, the J gene TRBJ1-5, with 8 positions matching TRBD1. Germline assignment: CDR1 LNHDA and CDR2 SQIVND (reference sequence). Germline trimming cut 5 bases from V and 4 bases from J; bases unmatched to any gene: 4. The CDR3 runs 14 residues. The CDR3 here is CASSATGGNQPQHF. The DNA of the CDR3 is TGTGCCAGTAGTGCCACAGGGGGTAATCAGCCCCAGCATTTT.

V usage is TRBV30 and J usage is TRBJ2-6; no reliable D call. V was shortened by 2 bases and J by 0 bases, with 8 bases between the two germline ends. The germline CDR1 and CDR2 sequences are GTSNPN and SVGIG (reference sequence). The CDR3 spans 15 residues. CDR3 nucleotides: TGTGCCTGGAGTATTAAGAGCTCTGGGGCCAACGTCCTGACTTTC. The encoded protein is CAWSIKSSGANVLTF.

The rearrangement uses TRBV5-1 and TRBJ2-7, with TRBD2 identical over 7 bases. CDR1 is SGHRS, CDR2 YFSETQ, per germline. J gave up 1 base and V 1 base, and 2 bases lay outside the gene matches. The CDR3 loop spans 14 amino acids. For the CDR3, the DNA is TGCGCCAGCAGCTTGAACGGGGGGTCCTACGAGCAGTACTTC. It encodes CASSLNGGSYEQYF.

This rearrangement joins TRBV5-1 to TRBJ1-4; 7 nucleotides match TRBD1. The CDR3 extends over 17 amino acids. Germline V gives CDR1 SGHRS, CDR2 YFSETQ. V shed 5 bases and J 0 bases; nucleotides not matched to a gene: 10. The CDR3 coding sequence is TGCGCCAGCAGTTCTACAGGGGCCCCTGCAACTAATGAAAAACTGTTTTTT. This sequence encodes CASSSTGAPATNEKLFF.

This sequence joins TRBV27 and TRBJ1-2; the D gene is possibly TRBD1 (5 bases). Germline values: CDR1 MNHEY, CDR2 SMNVEV (reference sequence). V dropped 2 bases and J dropped 8 bases, with 9 bases sitting between them. The CDR3 loop spans 12 amino acids. The chain's CDR3 is CASSLAGRGYTF. The CDR3 DNA sequence: TGTGCCAGCAGTTTAGCAGGGCGCGGCTACACCTTC.

V gene TRBV7-8 combines with J gene TRBJ1-6; unclear D gene. The length of the CDR3 is 15 residues. Germline-derived CDR1 and CDR2 are SGHVS and FQNEAQ. V lost 1 base, J lost 10 bases, and 14 bases lay in between. In nucleotides, the CDR3 is TGTGCCAGCAGCTTAGATCGGTACCGGCGGTCACCCCTCCACTTT. It yields the protein CASSLDRYRRSPLHF.

The CDR3 spells CASSVGGLAGGHNEQFF. Written as DNA, the CDR3 is TGTGCCAGCAGCGTAGGTGGACTAGCGGGGGGTCACAATGAGCAGTTCTTC. The chain recombines TRBV9 with TRBJ2-1; 14 bases fit TRBD2. The germline V gene encodes CDR1 SGDLS and CDR2 YYNGEE. This CDR3 contains 17 residues. After removal of 0 bases from V and 5 bases from J, the junction contained 4 bases not matched to a gene.

V gene TRBV7-6 combines with J gene TRBJ2-1, with D possibly matching TRBD2 (7 bases). Trimming left V 0 bases short and J 5 bases short, with 11 bases between. This CDR3 region has 15 residues. Germline V gene data show CDR1 as SGHVS and CDR2 as FNYEAQ. The CDR3 DNA reads as TGTGCCAGCAGCTTAGCGCGGGGGCGGGACAATGAGCAGTTCTTC. Protein product: CASSLARGRDNEQFF.

The rearrangement joins TRBV5-6 to TRBJ1-5; D remains unclear. V was clipped by 0 bases and J by 0 bases, with 7 bases between them. The germline gives CDR1 SGHDT, CDR2 YYEEEE. The CDR3 extends over 15 amino acids. CDR3 region: CASSLASISNQPQHF. CDR3 nucleotide sequence: TGTGCCAGCAGCTTGGCCTCAATTAGCAATCAGCCCCAGCATTTT.

The count of this clone is one. The V and J genes are TRBV18 and TRBJ2-3; 12 positions match TRBD2. CDR1 and CDR2 (germline): KGHSH, LQKENI. The CDR3 totals 16 residues. V shed 3 bases, J shed 2 bases, and the junction held 3 bases outside the gene matches. As DNA, the CDR3 is TGTGCCAGCTCACCTACTAGCGGGGGGCTCACAGATACGCAGTATTTT. This sequence encodes CASSPTSGGLTDTQYF.

This rearrangement joins TRBV19 to TRBJ2-7, with TRBD1 matching 7 bases. Trimming cost V 5 bases and J 2 bases; bases outside gene matches: 6. This CDR3 comprises 14 residues. Germline V gene data show CDR1 as LNHDA and CDR2 as SQIVND (reference sequence). The CDR3 coding sequence is TGTGCCAGTAGTCGGGACAGATGGACCTACGAGCAGTACTTC. Translated, it gives CASSRDRWTYEQYF.

This chain joins TRBV27 and TRBJ1-6; perhaps TRBD1 as D (5 bases). Per germline, CDR1 MNHEY and CDR2 SMNVEV (reference sequence). Trimming took off 5 bases at V and 1 base at J, with 15 bases between the two ends. This CDR3 has 17 amino acids. The CDR3 DNA follows: TGTGCCAGCAGTCTCAGTAGCGGGGCGTCCTATAATTCACCCCTCCACTTT. Translating gives CASSLSSGASYNSPLHF.